Each of the 10 T cell receptor beta chains below was sequenced from the same sample in a study of cytomegalovirus exposure and HLA in healthy donors. Use of 60 Vbeta and 13 Jbeta primers characterized the PCR. Profiling relied on immunoSEQ multiplex PCR, and the TCRdb table lists in-frame clones only, not all of them. This table has about 200,000 clones, roughly 80% appearing once. The sequenced material came from PBMCs. The receptors come from a male donor in good health and CMV-seropositive.

The rearrangement links TRBV7-2 to TRBJ1-1, with D possibly matching TRBD1 (5 bases). Germline values: CDR1 SGHTA, CDR2 FQGNSA. The CDR3 length is 13 residues. Trimming removed 5 bases from V and 4 bases from J, with 11 bases in between. CDR3 sequence reads: CASSPRRGTEAFF. Written as DNA, the CDR3 is TGTGCCAGCAGCCCGCGGAGGGGCACTGAAGCTTTCTTT.

The chain combines TRBV7-2 with TRBJ2-2; 8 positions agree with TRBD2. Germline CDR1 is SGHTA and CDR2 is FQGNSA. The CDR3 is 16 residues long. V was clipped by 2 bases and J by 7 bases; unmatched bases: 9. The CDR3 region has the DNA TGTGCCAGCAGCTTACGGGGGGGCAGCTCTCACGGGGAGCTGTTTTTT. It specifies CASSLRGGSSHGELFF. Using reference TRBV7-2 and TRBJ2-2 for the parts outside the CDR3, the full variable domain is GAGVSQSPSNKVTEKGKDVELRCDPISGHTALYWYRQSLGQGLEFLIYFQGNSAPDKSGLPSDRFSAERTGGSVSTLTIQRTQQEDSAVYLCASSLRGGSSHGELFFGEGSRLTVL.

The chain joins TRBV5-8 to TRBJ2-2, with 7 bases that match TRBD2. Trimming took 0 bases from V and 7 from J; bases not matched to a gene: 6. This CDR3 comprises 15 residues. From germline, CDR1 is SGHTS and CDR2 YDEGEE. CDR3 sequence reads: CASSLGAGVSGELFF. DNA of the CDR3: TGTGCCAGCAGCTTGGGTGCGGGAGTAAGCGGGGAGCTGTTTTTT.

CDR3 nucleotide sequence: TGTGCCATCAGGAGCGGGACAGGGGCCTACGAGCAGTACTTC. Its translation: CAIRSGTGAYEQYF. V gene TRBV10-3 combines with J gene TRBJ2-7, with 10 nucleotides matching TRBD1. The V gene's germline CDR1 is ENHRY and CDR2 SYGVKD. This CDR3 spans 14 amino acids. V was pared by 6 bases and J by 2 bases, with 4 bases of the junction left unmatched.

The V gene is TRBV5-1, the J gene TRBJ2-4; 7 bases match TRBD1. This CDR3 is built from 15 residues. Germline CDR1 and CDR2: SGHRS and YFSETQ. The V and J ends lost 5 bases and 9 bases, in that order; junction bases with no gene match: 14. The CDR3 region has the DNA TGCGCCAGCAGTCTTCAAGGGGGCACCAAGGGCATTCAGTACTTC. The encoded protein is CASSLQGGTKGIQYF.

The chain uses TRBV6-5 and TRBJ1-1; D gene unclear. V lost 5 bases, J lost 1 base, and 8 bases lay in between. Germline lookup yields CDR1 MNHEY and CDR2 SVGAGI. The CDR3 totals 13 residues. CDR3 bases: TGTGCCAGCAGTCGTATGCGGAACACTGAAGCTTTCTTT. Amino acids: CASSRMRNTEAFF.

This clone was recorded a few times. V is TRBV6-1 and J is TRBJ1-2; TRBD1 agrees at 8 bases. With V trimmed by 2 bases and J by 4 bases, 6 bases remained unmatched. In germline, CDR1 is MNHNS, CDR2 SASEGT. The CDR3 is 15 residues long. The CDR3 DNA follows: TGTGCCAGCAGTGAACAGACAGGGGAAGGCTATGGCTACACCTTC. Translated: CASSEQTGEGYGYTF.

Notes on this clone: Sequence at one end of the junction differs from germline and may be a read error. The rearrangement uses TRBV14 and TRBJ2-5; the match to TRBD1 covers 9 bases. Germline CDR1 SGHDN, CDR2 FVKESK. The CDR3 is 17 amino acids. DNA for the CDR3: TGTGCCAGCAGCCAGGCGCCGGGACAGGGTAACCATGAGACCCAGTACTTC. Its translation: CASSQAPGQGNHETQYF.

Points on this clone: Mismatch with germline at one junction end may stem from a read error. The chain joins TRBV7-9 to TRBJ1-5, with TRBD1 matching over 9 bases. Germline CDR1 SEHNR, CDR2 FQNEAQ (reference sequence). The CDR3 covers 16 residues. The CDR3: CSSSPQTGGGFAPQHF. The DNA of the CDR3 is TGTTCCAGCAGCCCTCAGACAGGGGGTGGGTTTGCACCCCAGCATTTT.

This chain joins TRBV10-3 and TRBJ1-2, with 10 nucleotides matching TRBD1. The length of the CDR3 is 15 residues. Trimming removed 3 bases from V and 1 base from J; junction bases left unmatched: 2. CDR1 ENHRY and CDR2 SYGVKD come from the germline V gene. DNA of the CDR3: TGTGCCATCAGTGATGGGACAGGGGTTAACTATGGCTACACCTTC. Encoded protein: CAISDGTGVNYGYTF.